These 20 T cell receptor beta chains share one sample of origin, sequenced in a study of blood T cell repertoires in COVID-19. Sequencing used immunoSEQ multiplex PCR; TCRdb keeps in-frame clones, though not all of them. The table lists about 400,000 clones, about 89% of them singletons. The material sequenced was peripheral blood. Receptors were obtained from a woman aged 30 to 39 with acute or convalescent COVID-19.

The CDR3 loop is CASSQDPGGQPQHF. The CDR3 nucleotides are TGTGCCAGCAGCCAAGACCCCGGAGGGCAGCCCCAGCATTTT. The chain uses TRBV3-1 (or the pseudogene TRBV3-2) and TRBJ1-5, with D uncertain. Trimming removed 0 bases from V and 7 bases from J, with 10 bases in between. Germline V lookup: CDR1 LGHDT, CDR2 YNNKEL (reference sequence). The CDR3 is made up of 14 amino acids.

This clone was recorded only once. The chain carries TRBV24-1 and TRBJ2-3; no definite D call. With 3 bases removed from V and 5 bases from J, the gap between germline ends came to 2 bases. CDR1 is KGHDR, CDR2 SFDVKD, per germline. This CDR3 comprises 11 residues. CDR3 coding DNA: TGTGCCACCAGTGATCAAGATACGCAGTATTTT. Its protein is CATSDQDTQYF.

The gene calls are TRBV2 and TRBJ1-2, with D possibly TRBD1 on 6 matching bases. The length of the CDR3 is 15 residues. V lost 2 bases and J 2 bases, leaving 12 bases between the germline ends. Germline V lookup: CDR1 SNHLY, CDR2 FYNNEI. The CDR3 is CASSEQGSHNYGYTF. In DNA form, the CDR3 reads TGTGCCAGCAGTGAACAGGGGAGTCACAACTATGGCTACACCTTC.

The rearrangement links TRBV28 to TRBJ2-1, with 9 bases aligning to TRBD2. Trimming cost V 6 bases and J 10 bases; bases outside gene matches: 10. Germline V CDR1 and CDR2: MDHEN, SYDVKM. This CDR3 region has 14 residues. CDR3 loop: CASRLAGGPSEQFF. The CDR3 DNA reads TGTGCCAGCAGATTGGCGGGGGGGCCGTCCGAGCAGTTCTTC.

This clone was detected only once. This chain uses TRBV11-2 with TRBJ2-7; 7 bases match TRBD1. CDR1 and CDR2 (germline): SGHAT, FQNNGV. The CDR3 covers 13 residues. V lost 8 bases and J lost 2; bases outside the gene matches: 6. CDR3 in DNA: TGTGCCAGCGGTCCCAGGGGGACCTACGAGCAGTACTTC. This codes for CASGPRGTYEQYF.

The J gene is TRBJ2-7, the V gene TRBV7-9; no reliable D call. The CDR3 contains 13 residues. The germline V and J ends were trimmed by 1 base and 6 bases, with 10 bases remaining between them. Germline V gene data show CDR1 as SEHNR and CDR2 as FQNEAQ (reference sequence). CDR3 DNA: TGTGCCAGCAGCTTAGGGTCCCACGGCGAGCAGTACTTC. It encodes CASSLGSHGEQYF.

The table lists this clone with a few counts. In DNA form, the CDR3 reads TGTGCCAGCAGCTCCACATTAAGCTCCTACAATGAGCAGTTCTTC. It encodes CASSSTLSSYNEQFF. V is TRBV7-9 and J is TRBJ2-1; D unclear. Germline V CDR1 and CDR2: SEHNR, FQNEAQ (reference sequence). With 4 bases removed from V and 0 bases from J, the gap between germline ends came to 10 bases. The CDR3 runs 15 residues.

Comment on this clone: A junction end diverges from the germline sequence, so it may reflect a read error. This sequence joins TRBV2 and TRBJ1-1; 9 nucleotides match TRBD1. Germline V gene sequence: CDR1 SNHLY, CDR2 FYNNEI. The length of the CDR3 is 15 residues. Here the CDR3 reads CASSPIKPGQGSGLF. CDR3 bases: TGTGCCAGCAGTCCGATTAAGCCGGGACAGGGAAGTGGCCTCTTT.

DNA for the CDR3: TGCGCCAGCAGCTTGTGGACAGGGAGGTCAGTGGCCAAAAACATTCAGTACTTC. Translation: CASSLWTGRSVAKNIQYF. This chain joins TRBV5-1 and TRBJ2-4; 8 bases line up with TRBD1. The V gene end was trimmed by 1 base and the J gene end by 1 base; junction bases not matched to a gene: 10. CDR1 SGHRS and CDR2 YFSETQ come from the germline V gene. This CDR3 is built from 18 residues.

J is TRBJ1-5 and V is TRBV28, with D hard to call. Germline CDR1 and CDR2: MDHEN and SYDVKM. Trimming removed 1 base from V and 3 bases from J, with 13 bases in between. The CDR3 has 16 residues. DNA of the CDR3: TGTGCCAGCAGTTTATTAGGAGGGAAGGTCAATCAGCCCCAGCATTTT. Residues: CASSLLGGKVNQPQHF.

The chain has TRBV6-6 and TRBJ2-1; 7 bases fit TRBD1. The CDR3 is 15 residues long. V shed 2 bases and J 3 bases; nucleotides not matched to a gene: 4. Germline assignment: CDR1 MNHNY and CDR2 SVGAGI (reference sequence). Here the CDR3 reads CASSYKGGGYNEQFF. CDR3 coding DNA: TGTGCCAGCAGTTACAAAGGGGGCGGCTACAATGAGCAGTTCTTC.

As to this clone: The sample carries other DNA sequences with the same CDR3. The V and J genes are TRBV9 and TRBJ2-7, with 12 bases identical to TRBD1. Trimming removed 0 bases from V and 3 bases from J; junction bases left unmatched: 1. In germline, CDR1 is SGDLS, CDR2 YYNGEE. The CDR3 has 15 amino acids. CDR3 sequence (DNA): TGTGCCAGCAGCGTAGGGGACAGGGGGCTCTACGAGCAGTACTTC. As protein: CASSVGDRGLYEQYF.

The CDR3 loop reads CASSLGGASGNTIYF. CDR3 coding DNA: TGTGCCAGCAGCCTCGGGGGGGCCTCTGGAAACACCATATATTTT. The chain couples TRBV7-9 to TRBJ1-3, with a possible D match to TRBD1 (6 bases). This CDR3 is 15 amino acids long. Germline assignment: CDR1 SEHNR and CDR2 FQNEAQ (reference sequence). V lost 5 bases, J lost 0 bases, and 11 bases lay in between.

Concerning this clone itself: Relative to the germline gene, one junction end is altered; a read error may explain this. V and J are TRBV12-5 and TRBJ1-5; 10 bases fit TRBD1. The CDR3 length is 14 residues. The germline CDR1 and CDR2 sequences are LGHNT and FRNRAP. For the CDR3, the DNA is TGTGCTAGTGGCTTGGGACAGGGGAGTCAGCCCCAGCATTTT. Translation: CASGLGQGSQPQHF.

The chain couples TRBV2 to TRBJ2-1, with 7 positions matching TRBD1. The J segment lost 9 bases and the V segment lost 5 bases, leaving 4 bases of the junction unmatched. This CDR3 is 12 amino acids long. Germline CDR1 SNHLY, CDR2 FYNNEI. CDR3 coding DNA: TGTGCCAGCAGTCACAGGGGTCCTGAGCAGTTCTTC. Translated, it gives CASSHRGPEQFF.

The chain employs TRBV19 and TRBJ2-1, with D unclear. This CDR3 contains 13 residues. The germline V gene has CDR1 LNHDA and CDR2 SQIVND (reference sequence). The germline V and J ends were trimmed by 8 bases and 9 bases, with 17 bases remaining between them. The CDR3 loop reads CASALGTRSEQFF. The DNA of the CDR3 is TGTGCCAGTGCCCTGGGCACCCGGTCTGAGCAGTTCTTC.

This chain joins TRBV27 and TRBJ2-2; 8 bases match TRBD2. The CDR3 runs to 15 residues. CDR1 is MNHEY and CDR2 is SMNVEV in the germline V gene (reference sequence). J was trimmed by 4 bases and V by 2 bases; bases with no gene match: 3. The CDR3 DNA sequence: TGTGCCAGCAGTTTACAGCGGGGGAGCACCGGGGAGCTGTTTTTT. Its protein is CASSLQRGSTGELFF.

The chain is built from TRBV12-5 and TRBJ2-3; D might be TRBD2 (6 bases). Germline V CDR1 and CDR2: LGHNT, FRNRAP. The V end lost 3 bases, the J end lost 0 bases, and 10 bases lay between the germline ends. The CDR3 totals 15 residues. CDR3 sequence reads: CASGFGTSSTDTQYF. The CDR3 DNA follows: TGTGCTAGTGGTTTCGGGACTTCTAGCACAGATACGCAGTATTTT.

The rearrangement links TRBV5-5 to TRBJ2-1, with 9 positions matching TRBD1. J gave up 8 bases and V 3 bases, and 9 bases lay outside the gene matches. The CDR3 contains 15 residues. CDR1 is SGHKS and CDR2 is YYEKEE in the germline V gene (reference sequence). Here the CDR3 reads CASSYRDRVDYEQFF. The CDR3 DNA reads TGTGCCAGCAGCTACCGGGACAGGGTGGACTATGAGCAGTTCTTC.

This sequence joins TRBV5-8 and TRBJ1-5, with TRBD1 matching 9 bases. The V gene end was trimmed by 0 bases and the J gene end by 7 bases; junction bases not matched to a gene: 2. This CDR3 region has 14 residues. Germline loops: CDR1 SGHTS, CDR2 YDEGEE. The CDR3 DNA sequence: TGTGCCAGCAGCTTGGACGACAGGGGGCAGCCCCAGCATTTT. Protein sequence: CASSLDDRGQPQHF.